This T cell receptor beta chain derives from a study of OX40 agonist ivuxolimab in advanced cancers. Describing the broader study: Ivuxolimab was an agonistic, fully human IgG2 monoclonal antibody directed against OX40 (CD134), a costimulatory receptor. Three dose-escalation patients achieved partial responses, one with hepatocellular carcinoma and two with cutaneous melanoma. The monotherapy dose-escalation portion (N of about 47 patients) of the phase I ivuxolimab trial is reported in the paper. A male proportion of around 83% and a mean age of roughly 58 years, ranging from roughly 23 to 85, were recorded for the dose-escalation cohort. Peripheral TCRbeta sequencing was intended to test whether TCR sequence diversity was altered and clonal T-cell expansion was caused by ivuxolimab. Of the roughly 51 dose-escalation patients, hepatocellular carcinoma was present in around 20, melanoma in roughly 15, renal cell carcinoma in 9 and head and neck cancer in 9. Patients were allowed to have had prior anti-PD-1, anti-PD-L1 or anti-CTLA-4 therapy, and around 37% of the dose-escalation patients had previously received checkpoint inhibitors. Intravenous ivuxolimab was administered to patients every 2 weeks at six dose levels: 0.01, 0.1, 0.3, 1.5, 3 and 10 mg/kg. Study-wide conclusions, independent of this receptor: Partial responders in the 0.1-3.0 mg/kg groups had among the lowest normalized peripheral clonal expansion, especially among CD8+ T cells. At doses of 0.1 to 3.0 mg/kg, clonal expansion of both CD4+ and CD8+ T cells in blood was seen between baseline and week 6. Low levels of normalized T-cell clonal expansion were also shown by some nonresponding patients. After ivuxolimab, CD8+ T cells had more expanded clones than CD4+ T cells on average. The antigen specificity of the clonally expanded peripheral T cells was not determined.

Patients with a history of autoimmune disease or receiving systemic immunosuppression were excluded from the trial. In every dose cohort, peripheral blood was drawn for TCR sequencing at baseline, cycle 4 day 1, and cycle 7 day 1. The samples were taken from a phase I, first-in-human, multicenter, open-label dose-escalation trial of ivuxolimab. Adults with locally advanced or metastatic melanoma, renal cell, hepatocellular, or head and neck squamous cell carcinoma were enrolled in the trial. Before TCR sequencing, CD4+ and CD8+ T cells were separately sorted from peripheral blood. Genomic DNA was isolated from the sorted cells so that the TCRbeta CDR3 region could be sequenced. TCRbeta CDR3 regions were sequenced using the immunoSEQ Assay. Held by TCRdb, this immuneACCESS table contains in-frame sequences only and omits some clones. Under half of the omission traces to an unresolved V gene where checked; the cause of the rest is unknown. The sample contains tens of thousands of clones, roughly 91% of them found a single time. The ten biggest clones cover 0.33% of the sample.

As to this clone: The antigen it recognizes is unknown. The junction shows a germline mismatch at one end, possibly a read error.

The origin of this receptor is an adult with an advanced solid tumor such as melanoma, head and neck, liver or kidney cancer. The sample was CD4+ or CD8+ T cells sorted from blood, taken in a trial of the OX40 agonist ivuxolimab.

CDR3 loop: CASSVGEGRLRDYEQYF. The DNA sequence is as follows: TGTGCTAGCAGCGTAGGTGAGGGGAGGCTCCGAGACTACGAGCAGTACTTC. Recombination connected TRBV7-7 to TRBJ2-7; the D gene is possibly TRBD2, with 6 bases matching. CDR1 and CDR2 (SSHAT, FNYEAQ) derive from the germline V gene (reference sequence). From its cysteine to its phenylalanine, the CDR3 spans 17 amino acids. The read is trimmed to its CDR3 DNA, 51 bases read in frame from base 1.